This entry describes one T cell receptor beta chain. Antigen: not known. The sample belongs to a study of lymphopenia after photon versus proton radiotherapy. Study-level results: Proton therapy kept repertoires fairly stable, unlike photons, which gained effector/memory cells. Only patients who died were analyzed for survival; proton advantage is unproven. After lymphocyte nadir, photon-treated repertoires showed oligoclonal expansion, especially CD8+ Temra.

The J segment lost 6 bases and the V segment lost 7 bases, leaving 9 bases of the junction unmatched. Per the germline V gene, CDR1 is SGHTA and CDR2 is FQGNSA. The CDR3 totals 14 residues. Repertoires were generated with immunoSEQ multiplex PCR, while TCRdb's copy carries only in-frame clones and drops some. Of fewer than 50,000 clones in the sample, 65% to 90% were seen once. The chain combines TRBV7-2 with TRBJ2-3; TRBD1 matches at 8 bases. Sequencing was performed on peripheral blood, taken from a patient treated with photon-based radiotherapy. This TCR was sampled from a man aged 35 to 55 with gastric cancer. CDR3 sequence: CASKQGATHDTQYF. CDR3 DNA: TGTGCCAGCAAGCAGGGGGCAACACACGATACGCAGTATTTT.